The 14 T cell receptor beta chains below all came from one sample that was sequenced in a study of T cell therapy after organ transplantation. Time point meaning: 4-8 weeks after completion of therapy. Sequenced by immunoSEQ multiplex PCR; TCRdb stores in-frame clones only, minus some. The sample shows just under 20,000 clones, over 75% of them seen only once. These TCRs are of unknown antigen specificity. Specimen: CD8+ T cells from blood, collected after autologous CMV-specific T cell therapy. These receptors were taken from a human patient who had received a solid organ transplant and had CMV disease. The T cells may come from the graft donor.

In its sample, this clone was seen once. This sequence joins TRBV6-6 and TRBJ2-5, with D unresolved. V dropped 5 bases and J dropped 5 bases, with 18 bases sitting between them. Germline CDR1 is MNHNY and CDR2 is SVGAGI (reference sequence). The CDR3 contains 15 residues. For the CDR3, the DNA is TGTGCCAGCAGTCCCACTAACGGCGGTTTTGAGACCCAGTACTTC. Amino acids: CASSPTNGGFETQYF.

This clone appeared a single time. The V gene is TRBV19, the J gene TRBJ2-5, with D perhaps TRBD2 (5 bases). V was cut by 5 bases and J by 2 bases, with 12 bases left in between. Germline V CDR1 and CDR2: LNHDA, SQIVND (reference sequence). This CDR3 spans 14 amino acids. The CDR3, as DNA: TGTGCCAGTAGTCCTATACTAGGACAAGAGACCCAGTACTTC. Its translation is CASSPILGQETQYF.

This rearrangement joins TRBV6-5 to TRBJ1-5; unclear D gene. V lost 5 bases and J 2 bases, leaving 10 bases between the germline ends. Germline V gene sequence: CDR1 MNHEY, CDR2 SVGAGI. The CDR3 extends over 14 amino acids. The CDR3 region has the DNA TGTGCCAGCAGTCCGGACGTAGGCAATCAGCCCCAGCATTTT. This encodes CASSPDVGNQPQHF.

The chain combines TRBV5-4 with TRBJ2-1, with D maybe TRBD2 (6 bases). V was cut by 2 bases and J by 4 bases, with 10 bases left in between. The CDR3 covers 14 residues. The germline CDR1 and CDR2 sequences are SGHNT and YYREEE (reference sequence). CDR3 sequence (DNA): TGTGCCAGCAGCTTCACCGGGGGTTACAATGAGCAGTTCTTC. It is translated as CASSFTGGYNEQFF.

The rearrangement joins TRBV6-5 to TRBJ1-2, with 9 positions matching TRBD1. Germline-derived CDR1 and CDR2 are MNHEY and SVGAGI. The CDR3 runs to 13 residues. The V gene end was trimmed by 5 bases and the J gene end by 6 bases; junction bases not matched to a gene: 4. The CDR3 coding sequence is TGTGCCAGCAGTACAGGGGGCGAAAATGGCTACACCTTC. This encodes CASSTGGENGYTF.

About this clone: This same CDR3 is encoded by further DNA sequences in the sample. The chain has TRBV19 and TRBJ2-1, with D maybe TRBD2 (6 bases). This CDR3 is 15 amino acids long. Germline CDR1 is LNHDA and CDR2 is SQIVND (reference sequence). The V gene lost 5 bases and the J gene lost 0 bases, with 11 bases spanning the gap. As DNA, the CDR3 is TGTGCCAGTAGTGAGGGACTCCACTCCTACAATGAGCAGTTCTTC. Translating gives CASSEGLHSYNEQFF.

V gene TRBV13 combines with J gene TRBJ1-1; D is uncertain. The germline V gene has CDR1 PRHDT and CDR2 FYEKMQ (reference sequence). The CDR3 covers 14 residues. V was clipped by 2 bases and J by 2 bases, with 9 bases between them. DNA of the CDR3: TGTGCCAGCAGCTTATTTGGGGATAACACTGAAGCTTTCTTT. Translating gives CASSLFGDNTEAFF.

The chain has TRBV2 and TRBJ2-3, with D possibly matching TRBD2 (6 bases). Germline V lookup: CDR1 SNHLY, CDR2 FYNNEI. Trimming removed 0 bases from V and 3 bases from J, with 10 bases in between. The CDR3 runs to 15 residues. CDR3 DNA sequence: TGTGCCAGCAGTGAAGCGGGGAGGAGGACAGATACGCAGTATTTT. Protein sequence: CASSEAGRRTDTQYF.

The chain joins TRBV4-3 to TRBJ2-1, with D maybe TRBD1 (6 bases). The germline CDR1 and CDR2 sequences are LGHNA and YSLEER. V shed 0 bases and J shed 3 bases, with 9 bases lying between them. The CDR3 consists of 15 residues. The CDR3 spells CASSQDETGYNEQFF. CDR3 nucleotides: TGCGCCAGCAGCCAAGATGAGACAGGCTACAATGAGCAGTTCTTC.

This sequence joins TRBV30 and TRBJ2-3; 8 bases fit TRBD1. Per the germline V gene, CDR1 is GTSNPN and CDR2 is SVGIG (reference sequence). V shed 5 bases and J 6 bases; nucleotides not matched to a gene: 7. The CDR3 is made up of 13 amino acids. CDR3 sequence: CAWGTGRQDTQYF. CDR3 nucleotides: TGTGCCTGGGGGACAGGCCGCCAGGATACGCAGTATTTT.

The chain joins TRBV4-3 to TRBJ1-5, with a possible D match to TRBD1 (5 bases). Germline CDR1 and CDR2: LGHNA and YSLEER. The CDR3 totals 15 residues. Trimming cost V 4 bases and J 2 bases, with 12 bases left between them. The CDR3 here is CASSLSRDGNQPQHF. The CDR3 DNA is TGCGCCAGCAGCCTCTCTCGGGACGGCAATCAGCCCCAGCATTTT.

This chain's CDR3 is CASSPDMTGNEQYF. The CDR3, as DNA: TGCGCCAGCAGCCCTGATATGACAGGGAACGAGCAGTACTTC. The V call is TRBV4-1, the J call TRBJ2-7; TRBD1 aligns across 7 bases. Trimming at V came to 4 bases and at J to 5 bases, leaving 8 bases not matched to a gene. Germline values: CDR1 MGHRA, CDR2 YSYEKL. This CDR3 comprises 14 residues.

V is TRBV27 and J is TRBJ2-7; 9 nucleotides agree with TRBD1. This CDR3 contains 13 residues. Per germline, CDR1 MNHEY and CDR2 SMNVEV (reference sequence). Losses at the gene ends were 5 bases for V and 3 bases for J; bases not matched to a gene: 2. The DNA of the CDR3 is TGTGCCAGCAGTCCGGGACAGGGCTACGAGCAGTACTTC. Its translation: CASSPGQGYEQYF.

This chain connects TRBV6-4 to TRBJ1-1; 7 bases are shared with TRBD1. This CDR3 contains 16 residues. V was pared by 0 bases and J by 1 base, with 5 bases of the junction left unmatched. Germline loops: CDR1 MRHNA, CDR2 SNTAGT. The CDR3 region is CASSDSAGGWNTEAFF. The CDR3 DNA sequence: TGTGCCAGCAGTGACTCGGCAGGGGGTTGGAACACTGAAGCTTTCTTT.